This TCR beta chain was observed in a study of blood T cells in healthy people across ages. This clonotype was detected a few times. The CDR3 spans 13 residues. Deletions cut 5 bases from V and 3 bases from J, with 11 bases between. A second roughly 7 to 12 cycle PCR used barcoded and J-beta primers. TCRdb re-analysed the 5' RACE reads in MiXCR, keeping a single row per CDR3 protein. The sample records hundreds of thousands of distinct CDR3 sequences, roughly 44% being singletons. This chain joins TRBV12-3 or TRBV12-4 and TRBJ2-7; D uncertain. The TCR was taken from a man aged 55 to 70 in good health. Material: blood. The CDR3 region has the DNA TGTGCCAGCAGTACGCTAGGGAACTACGAGCAGTACTTC. It specifies CASSTLGNYEQYF.